A selection of T cell receptor beta chains follows, all from one sample in a study of blood T cell repertoires in COVID-19. Repertoires were generated with immunoSEQ multiplex PCR, while TCRdb's copy carries only in-frame clones and drops some. The sample holds 100,000 to 150,000 clones; less than 90% are singletons and the top ten take just over 6.5%. The sample consisted of peripheral blood. Source of these receptors: a man older than 75 with active or convalescent COVID-19. The conserved cysteine and the conserved F or W are not part of the CDR3 here. Rows may omit the clone size; those that give it use once, few, many or a size class.

J gene | V gene | clone size | CDR3 protein
TRBJ2-3 | TRBV11-2 | NA | ASSTGTSTDTQY
TRBJ2-7 | TRBV20-1 | NA | SASWREREQY
TRBJ1-2 | TRBV3-1/TRBV3-2 | NA | ASSQESARLYT
TRBJ1-4 | TRBV9 | NA | ASSPRLSENEKLF
TRBJ2-1 | TRBV7-2 | NA | ASLLRGYNEQF
TRBJ1-1 | TRBV5-1 | NA | ASSLGQGHTEAF
TRBJ1-1 | TRBV6-5 | NA | ASTTARGAMAEAF
TRBJ1-1 | TRBV4-1 | NA | ASSHKQGERTEAF
TRBJ2-5 | TRBV27 | once | ASTRFGAKKETQY
TRBJ2-3 | TRBV7-3 | NA | ASSLIGLAGPTDTQY
TRBJ2-7 | TRBV19 | NA | ASRLHRGTSNDEQY
TRBJ1-6 | TRBV6-6 | once | ASKPRVGSPLH
TRBJ2-5 | TRBV11-3 | NA | ASSPGDRGIGETQY
TRBJ2-1 | TRBV5-4 | NA | ASSFRSGRSNEQF